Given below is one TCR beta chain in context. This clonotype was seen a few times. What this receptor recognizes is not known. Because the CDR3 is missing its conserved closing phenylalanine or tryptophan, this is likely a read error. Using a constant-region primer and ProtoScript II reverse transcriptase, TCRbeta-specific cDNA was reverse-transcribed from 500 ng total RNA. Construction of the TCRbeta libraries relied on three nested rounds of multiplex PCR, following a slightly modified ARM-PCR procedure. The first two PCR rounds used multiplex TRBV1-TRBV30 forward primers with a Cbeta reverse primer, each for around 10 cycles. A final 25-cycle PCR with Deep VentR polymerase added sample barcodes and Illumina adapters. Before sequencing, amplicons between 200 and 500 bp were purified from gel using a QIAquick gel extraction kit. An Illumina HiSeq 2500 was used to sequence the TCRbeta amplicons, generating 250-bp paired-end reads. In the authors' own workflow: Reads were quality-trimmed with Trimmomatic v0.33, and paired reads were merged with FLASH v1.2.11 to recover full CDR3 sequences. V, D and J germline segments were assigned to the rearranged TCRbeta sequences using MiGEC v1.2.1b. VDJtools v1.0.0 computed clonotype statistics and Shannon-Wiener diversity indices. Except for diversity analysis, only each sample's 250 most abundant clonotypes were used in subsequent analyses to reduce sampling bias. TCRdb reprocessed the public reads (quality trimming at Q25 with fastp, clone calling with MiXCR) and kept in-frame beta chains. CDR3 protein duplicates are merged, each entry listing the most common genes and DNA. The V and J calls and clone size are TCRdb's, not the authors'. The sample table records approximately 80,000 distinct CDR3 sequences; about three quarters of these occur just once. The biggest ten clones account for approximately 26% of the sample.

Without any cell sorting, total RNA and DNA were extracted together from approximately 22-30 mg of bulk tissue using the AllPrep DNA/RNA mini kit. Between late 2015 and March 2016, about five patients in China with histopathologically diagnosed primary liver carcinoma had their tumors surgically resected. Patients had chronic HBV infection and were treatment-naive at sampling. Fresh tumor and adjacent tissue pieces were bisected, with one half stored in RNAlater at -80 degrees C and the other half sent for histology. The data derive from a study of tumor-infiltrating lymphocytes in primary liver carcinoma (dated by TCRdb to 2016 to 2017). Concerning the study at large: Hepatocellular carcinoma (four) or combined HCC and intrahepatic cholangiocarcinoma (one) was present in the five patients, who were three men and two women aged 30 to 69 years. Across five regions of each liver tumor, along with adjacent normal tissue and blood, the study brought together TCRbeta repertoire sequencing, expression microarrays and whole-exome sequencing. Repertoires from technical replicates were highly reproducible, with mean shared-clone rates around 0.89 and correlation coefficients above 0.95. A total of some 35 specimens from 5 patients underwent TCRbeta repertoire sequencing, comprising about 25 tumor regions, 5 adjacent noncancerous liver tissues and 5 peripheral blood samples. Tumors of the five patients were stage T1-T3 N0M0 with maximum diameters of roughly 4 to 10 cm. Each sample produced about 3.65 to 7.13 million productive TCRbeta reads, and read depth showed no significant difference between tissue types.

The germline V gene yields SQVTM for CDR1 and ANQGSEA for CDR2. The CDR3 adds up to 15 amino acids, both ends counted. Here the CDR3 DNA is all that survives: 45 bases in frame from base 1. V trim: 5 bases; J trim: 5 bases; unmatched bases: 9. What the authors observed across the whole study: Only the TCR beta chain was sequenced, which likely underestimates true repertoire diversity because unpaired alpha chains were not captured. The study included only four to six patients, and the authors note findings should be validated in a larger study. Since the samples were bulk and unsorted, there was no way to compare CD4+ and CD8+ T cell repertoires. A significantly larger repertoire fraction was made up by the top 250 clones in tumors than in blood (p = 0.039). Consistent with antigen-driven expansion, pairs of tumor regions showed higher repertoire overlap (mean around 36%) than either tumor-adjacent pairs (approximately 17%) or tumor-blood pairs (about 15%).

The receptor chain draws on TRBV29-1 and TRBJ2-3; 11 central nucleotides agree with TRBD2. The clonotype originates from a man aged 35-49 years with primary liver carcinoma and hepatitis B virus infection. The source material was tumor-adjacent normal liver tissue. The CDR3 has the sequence CSVSGTSGLIDTQYL. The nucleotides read TGCAGCGTTTCCGGGACTAGCGGACTCATAGATACGCAGTATCTT.